Listed here are 8 T cell receptor beta chains from one sample, sequenced in a study of T cells in Graves' hyperthyroidism and ophthalmopathy (dated by TCRdb to 2018 to 2020). The library was produced with multiplex PCR. The data were produced on an Illumina HiSeq 2000. The TCR beta CDR3 regions were amplified from the RNA transcripts. The first round of RT-PCR for the TCR CDR3 was performed with the HTBI primer set and the Qiagen OneStep RT-PCR kit. The public reads were quality trimmed at Q25 with fastp and then assembled into clones with MiXCR by TCRdb, keeping productive beta chains. Each CDR3 protein appears once, grouped with its most common genes and DNA. Counted in this sample were approximately 350,000 distinct CDR3 sequences; 13% to 15% of them appeared once. Roughly a fifth of the sample is taken by the ten largest. Material for sequencing was blood. The receptors stem from a woman aged 55-69 years with Graves' ophthalmopathy.

The sample holds many counts of this clonotype. The genes are TRBV6-6 and TRBJ2-5, with 8 bases identical to TRBD1. CDR3 length: 17 residues. CDR1 MNHNY and CDR2 SVGAGI come from the germline V gene (reference sequence). V lost 2 bases to trimming and J lost 1 base; unmatched junction nucleotides: 9. The CDR3 DNA reads TGTGCCAGCAGTTACGGCCTCGGACAGGGACCCCAAGAGACCCAGTACTTC. It encodes CASSYGLGQGPQETQYF.

CDR3 bases: TGTGCCAGTAGTATAGCTGCCAGCGGGAGACAAGAGACCCAGTACTTC. Encoded protein: CASSIAASGRQETQYF. This chain joins TRBV19 and TRBJ2-5; 8 nucleotides match TRBD2. The V segment lost 1 base and the J segment 2 bases; nucleotides outside the gene matches: 6. Germline-derived CDR1 and CDR2 are LNHDA and SQIVND (reference sequence). CDR3 length: 16 amino acids. Drawing the rest from reference TRBV19 and TRBJ2-5, the complete variable domain is DGGITQSPKYLFRKEGQNVTLSCEQNLNHDAMYWYRQDPGQGLRLIYYSQIVNDFQKGDIAEGYSVSREKKESFPLTVTSAQKNPTAFYLCASSIAASGRQETQYFGPGTRLLVL.

This clonotype was seen repeatedly, ten times or more. V usage is TRBV7-2 and J usage is TRBJ2-1, with 11 bases aligning to TRBD2. Looked up from germline, CDR1 is SGHTA and CDR2 is FQGNSA. The CDR3 runs 15 residues. Trimming removed 5 bases from V and 8 bases from J; junction bases left unmatched: 8. CDR3 DNA sequence: TGTGCCAGCAGCAGTACTAGCGGGAGAACCGATGAGCAGTTCTTC. Protein product: CASSSTSGRTDEQFF. The entire variable domain, with the rest obtained from reference TRBV7-2 and TRBJ2-1, is as follows: GAGVSQSPSNKVTEKGKDVELRCDPISGHTALYWYRQSLGQGLEFLIYFQGNSAPDKSGLPSDRFSAERTGGSVSTLTIQRTQQEDSAVYLCASSSTSGRTDEQFFGPGTRLTVL.

This clonotype was picked up a small number of times. The rearrangement joins TRBV19 to TRBJ2-1; 11 bases agree with TRBD2. Germline lookup yields CDR1 LNHDA and CDR2 SQIVND (reference sequence). The CDR3 contains 15 residues. The V and J ends lost 1 base and 9 bases, in that order; junction bases with no gene match: 5. The CDR3 sequence: CASSIAASGRSEQFF. The CDR3 coding sequence is TGTGCCAGTAGTATAGCGGCTAGCGGGAGGAGTGAGCAGTTCTTC.

This clonotype was seen a handful of times. J is TRBJ1-6 and V is TRBV27, with D maybe TRBD1 (6 bases). The length of the CDR3 is 14 residues. Per germline, CDR1 MNHEY and CDR2 SMNVEV (reference sequence). Trimming removed 7 bases at V and 4 bases at J, with 11 bases between. CDR3 in amino acids: CASTRDTYNSPLHF. The CDR3 nucleotides are TGTGCCAGCACCCGGGACACATATAATTCACCCCTCCACTTT.

This clonotype was picked up a small number of times. The V and J genes are TRBV4-1 and TRBJ1-1; no clear D gene. Looked up from germline, CDR1 is MGHRA and CDR2 is YSYEKL. The CDR3 length is 18 residues. V lost 4 bases, J lost 1 base, and 22 bases lay in between. The CDR3 DNA is TGCGCCAGCAGCCCTGGGGTCCCTCAGAGGGTTTCGAACACTGAAGCTTTCTTT. Amino acid sequence: CASSPGVPQRVSNTEAFF.

This clonotype appeared many times. The chain links TRBV12-3 or TRBV12-4 to TRBJ2-7; D gene ambiguous. The V gene lost 5 bases and the J gene lost 5 bases, with 13 bases spanning the gap. The CDR3 is 13 residues long. The CDR3 nucleotides are TGTGCCAGCAGTACGACAATGAGGAACGAGCAGTACTTC. Its protein is CASSTTMRNEQYF.

At least ten counts were recorded for this clonotype. The chain has TRBV29-1 and TRBJ2-3, with 11 positions matching TRBD2. The CDR3 has 13 residues. V gave up 7 bases and J gave up 2 bases; unmatched junction bases: 2. Germline-derived CDR1 and CDR2 are SQVTM and ANQGSEA. The CDR3 region is CSGGLADTDTQYF. Written as DNA, the CDR3 is TGCAGCGGGGGACTAGCGGACACAGATACGCAGTATTTT.